The clone carrying this T cell receptor beta chain was seen more than once but under ten times. Exclusion criteria comprised other autoimmune diseases, uncontrolled infections, pregnancy or lactation in patients. It was from 10 ml of fresh peripheral blood that the PBMCs came. Beta-chain TCR CDR3 regions were amplified from RNA transcripts. HTBI primers served in a first-round RT-PCR, which a second-round multiplex PCR followed. Each CDR3 protein is one row after TCRdb ran MiXCR on the multiplex PCR reads. This table holds roughly 700,000 distinct CDR3 sequences, about 44% found once. The data were taken from a study of Graves' ophthalmopathy and Graves' hyperthyroidism. Sequencing was performed on peripheral blood. This receptor was taken from an adult man with Graves' ophthalmopathy.

Here the CDR3 DNA reads TGTGCCAGCAGCTTCGGCCCGAGAGCGGGAGGTGGGTACGAGCAGTACTTC. Translated: CASSFGPRAGGGYEQYF. This rearrangement joins TRBV7-2 to TRBJ2-7; 9 bases are a match to TRBD2. V was clipped by 3 bases and J by 4 bases; unmatched bases: 13. This CDR3 comprises 17 residues. Germline lookup yields CDR1 SGHTA and CDR2 FQGNSA.